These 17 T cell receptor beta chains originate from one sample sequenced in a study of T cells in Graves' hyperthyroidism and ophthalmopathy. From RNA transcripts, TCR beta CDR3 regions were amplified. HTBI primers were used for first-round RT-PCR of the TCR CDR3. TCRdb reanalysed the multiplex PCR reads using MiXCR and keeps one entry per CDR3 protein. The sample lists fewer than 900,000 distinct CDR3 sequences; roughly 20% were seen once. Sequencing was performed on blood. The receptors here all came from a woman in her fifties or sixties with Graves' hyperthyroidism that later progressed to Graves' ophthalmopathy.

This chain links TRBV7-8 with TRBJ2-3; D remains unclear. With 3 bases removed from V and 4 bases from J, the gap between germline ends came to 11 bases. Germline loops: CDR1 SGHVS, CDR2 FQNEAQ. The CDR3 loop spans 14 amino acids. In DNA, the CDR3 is TGTGCCAGCAGCTTGACATGGTCGGCAGATACGCAGTATTTT. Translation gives CASSLTWSADTQYF.

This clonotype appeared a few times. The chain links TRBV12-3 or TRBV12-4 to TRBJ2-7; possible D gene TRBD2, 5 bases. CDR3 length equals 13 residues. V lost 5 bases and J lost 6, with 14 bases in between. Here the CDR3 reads CASSPWPEGEQYF. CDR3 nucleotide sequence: TGTGCCAGCAGTCCCTGGCCCGAGGGCGAGCAGTACTTC.

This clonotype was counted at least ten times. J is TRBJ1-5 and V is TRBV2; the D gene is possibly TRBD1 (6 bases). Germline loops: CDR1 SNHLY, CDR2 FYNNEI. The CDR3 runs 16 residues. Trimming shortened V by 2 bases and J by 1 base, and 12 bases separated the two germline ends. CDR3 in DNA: TGTGCCAGCAGTGAATCTAGGGGGTTAAGCAATCAGCCCCAGCATTTT. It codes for CASSESRGLSNQPQHF. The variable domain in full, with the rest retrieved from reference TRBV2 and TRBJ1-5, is EPEVTQTPSHQVTQMGQEVILRCVPISNHLYFYWYRQILGQKVEFLVSFYNNEISEKSEIFDDQFSVERPDGSNFTLKIRSTKLEDSAMYFCASSESRGLSNQPQHFGDGTRLSIL.

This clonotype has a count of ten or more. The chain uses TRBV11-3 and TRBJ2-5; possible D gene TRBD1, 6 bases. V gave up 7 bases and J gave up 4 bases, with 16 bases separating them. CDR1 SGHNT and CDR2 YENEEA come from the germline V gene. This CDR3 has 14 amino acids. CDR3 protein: CASKENRASETQYF. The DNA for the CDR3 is TGTGCCAGCAAGGAGAACAGGGCATCAGAGACCCAGTACTTC.

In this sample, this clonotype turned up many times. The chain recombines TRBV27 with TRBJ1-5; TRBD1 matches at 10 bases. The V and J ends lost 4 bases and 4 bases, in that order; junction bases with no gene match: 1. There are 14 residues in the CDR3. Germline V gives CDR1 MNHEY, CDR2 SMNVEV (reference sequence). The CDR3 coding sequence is TGTGCCAGCAGTTGGACAGGGGGGAATCAGCCCCAGCATTTT. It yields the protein CASSWTGGNQPQHF.

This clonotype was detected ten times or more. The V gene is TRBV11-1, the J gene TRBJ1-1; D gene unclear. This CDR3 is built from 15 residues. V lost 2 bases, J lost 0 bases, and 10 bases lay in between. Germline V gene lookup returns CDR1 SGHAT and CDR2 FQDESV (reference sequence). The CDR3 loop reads CASSLRRRVNTEAFF. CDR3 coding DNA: TGTGCCAGCAGCTTAAGGCGACGCGTGAACACTGAAGCTTTCTTT.

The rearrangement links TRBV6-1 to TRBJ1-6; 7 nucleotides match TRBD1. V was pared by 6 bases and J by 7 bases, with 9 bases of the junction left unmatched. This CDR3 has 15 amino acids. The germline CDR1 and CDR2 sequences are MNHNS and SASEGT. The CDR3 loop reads CASRDVDRKNSPLHF. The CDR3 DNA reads TGTGCCAGCAGGGACGTGGACAGGAAAAATTCACCCCTCCACTTT.

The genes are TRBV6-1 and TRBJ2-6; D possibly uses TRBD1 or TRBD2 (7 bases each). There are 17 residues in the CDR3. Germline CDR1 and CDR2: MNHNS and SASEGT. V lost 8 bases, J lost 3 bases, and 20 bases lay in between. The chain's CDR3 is CASGRREGASGANVLTF. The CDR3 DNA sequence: TGTGCCAGCGGACGGAGGGAGGGGGCGAGTGGGGCCAACGTCCTGACTTTC.

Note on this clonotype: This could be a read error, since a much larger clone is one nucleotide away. CDR3 sequence: CARSPGRNSEQYF. CDR3 bases: TGTGCCAGGAGTCCAGGCAGAAATTCCGAGCAGTACTTC. The gene calls are TRBV12-3 or TRBV12-4 and TRBJ2-7; D is unresolved. The CDR3 is 13 amino acids. V was pared by 9 bases and J by 6 bases, with 18 bases between.

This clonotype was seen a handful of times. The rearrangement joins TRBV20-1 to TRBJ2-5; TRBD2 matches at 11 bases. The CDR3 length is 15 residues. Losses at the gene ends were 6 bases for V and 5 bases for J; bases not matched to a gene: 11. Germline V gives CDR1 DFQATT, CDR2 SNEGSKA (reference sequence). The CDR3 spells CSAGPTSGGVETQYF. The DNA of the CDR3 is TGCAGTGCAGGGCCAACTAGCGGGGGTGTTGAGACCCAGTACTTC.

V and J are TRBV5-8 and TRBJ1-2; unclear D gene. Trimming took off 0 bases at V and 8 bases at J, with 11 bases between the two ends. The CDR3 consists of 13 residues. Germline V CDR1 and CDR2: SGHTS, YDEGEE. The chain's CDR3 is CASSLGSPEGYTF. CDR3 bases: TGTGCCAGCAGCTTGGGGAGTCCAGAGGGCTACACCTTC.

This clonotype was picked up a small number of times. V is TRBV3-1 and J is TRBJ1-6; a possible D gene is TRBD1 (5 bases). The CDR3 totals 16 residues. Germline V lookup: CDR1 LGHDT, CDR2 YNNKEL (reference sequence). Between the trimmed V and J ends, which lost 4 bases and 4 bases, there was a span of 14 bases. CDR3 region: CASSLQREGYNSPLHF. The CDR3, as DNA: TGTGCCAGCAGCCTACAACGGGAGGGGTATAATTCACCCCTCCACTTT.

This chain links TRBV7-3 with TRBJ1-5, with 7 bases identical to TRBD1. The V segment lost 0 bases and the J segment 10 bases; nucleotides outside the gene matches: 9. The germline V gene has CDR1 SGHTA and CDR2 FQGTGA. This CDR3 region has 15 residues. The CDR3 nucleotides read TGTGCCAGCAGCTTAACGTTTCAGGGGGGGACACCCCAGCATTTT. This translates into CASSLTFQGGTPQHF.

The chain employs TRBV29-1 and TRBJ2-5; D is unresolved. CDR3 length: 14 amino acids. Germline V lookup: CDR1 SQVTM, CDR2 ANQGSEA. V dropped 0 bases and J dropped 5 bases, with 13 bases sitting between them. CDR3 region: CSVEEDPIEETQYF. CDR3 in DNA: TGCAGCGTTGAAGAAGACCCAATTGAGGAGACCCAGTACTTC.

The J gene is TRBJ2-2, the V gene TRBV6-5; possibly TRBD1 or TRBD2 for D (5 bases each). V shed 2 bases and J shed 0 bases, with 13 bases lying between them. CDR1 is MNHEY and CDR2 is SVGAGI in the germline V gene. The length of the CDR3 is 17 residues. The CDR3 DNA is TGTGCCAGCAGTTACCCACCGGGACGGTCGAACACCGGGGAGCTGTTTTTT. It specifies CASSYPPGRSNTGELFF.

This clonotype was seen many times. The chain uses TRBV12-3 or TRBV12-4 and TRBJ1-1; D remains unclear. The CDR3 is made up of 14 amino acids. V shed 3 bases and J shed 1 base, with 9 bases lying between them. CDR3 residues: CASSFLPGNTEAFF. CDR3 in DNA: TGTGCCAGCAGTTTCCTGCCGGGGAACACTGAAGCTTTCTTT.

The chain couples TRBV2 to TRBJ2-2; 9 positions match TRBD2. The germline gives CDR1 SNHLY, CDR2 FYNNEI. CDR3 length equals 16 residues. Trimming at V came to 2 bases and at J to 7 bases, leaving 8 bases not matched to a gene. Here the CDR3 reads CASSELALAGYGELFF. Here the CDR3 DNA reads TGTGCCAGCAGTGAATTGGCCCTAGCGGGGTACGGGGAGCTGTTTTTT. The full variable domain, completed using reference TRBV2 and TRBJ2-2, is EPEVTQTPSHQVTQMGQEVILRCVPISNHLYFYWYRQILGQKVEFLVSFYNNEISEKSEIFDDQFSVERPDGSNFTLKIRSTKLEDSAMYFCASSELALAGYGELFFGEGSRLTVL.